These T cell receptor beta chains were read from a single sample in a study of siplizumab effects on memory and regulatory T cells. TCRdb's copy holds only in-frame clones and misses some; the assay was immunoSEQ multiplex PCR. The sample has some 64,000 clones, 70% to 85% seen once. The sequenced sample consisted of memory CD4+ T cells sorted from blood. Receptor source: a human donor in good health. CDR3s include the opening cysteine and the closing phenylalanine or tryptophan. The D gene is left open where the match is weak. The size entry is marked missing in some rows and otherwise reads once, few, many or a size class.

v_call,clone_size,j_call,d_call,cdr3_aa,cdr3_nt
TRBV5-6,.,TRBJ1-3,.,CASSLGFSGNTIYF,TGTGCCAGCAGCTTGGGGTTCTCTGGAAACACCATATATTTT
TRBV6-1,.,TRBJ1-3,.,CATEENLSGNTIYF,TGTGCCACCGAGGAGAACCTCTCTGGAAACACCATATATTTT
TRBV27,once,TRBJ1-1,TRBD1,CASSLWQGDRTEAFF,TGTGCCAGCAGTTTGTGGCAGGGGGATCGGACTGAAGCTTTCTTT
TRBV6-5,.,TRBJ1-2,TRBD1,CASSYNRGPNGYTF,TGTGCCAGCAGTTACAACAGGGGGCCTAATGGCTACACCTTC
TRBV7-2,.,TRBJ1-6,TRBD1,CASSLELAGGHSPLHF,TGTGCCAGCAGCTTAGAATTGGCAGGGGGGCATTCACCCCTCCACTTT
TRBV4-3,.,TRBJ2-7,.,CASSHRGTYEQYF,TGCGCCAGCAGCCACCGAGGGACCTACGAGCAGTACTTC
TRBV27,.,TRBJ2-7,.,CASSSTLRQSSYEQYF,TGTGCCAGCAGTTCGACTCTTAGGCAGAGCTCCTACGAGCAGTACTTC
TRBV4-3,.,TRBJ1-3,.,CASSQGSQGRNTIYF,TGCGCCAGCAGCCAAGGATCTCAGGGGAGAAACACCATATATTTT
TRBV7-8,.,TRBJ1-1,.,CASSLTGFTEAFF,TGTGCCAGCAGCTTAACGGGTTTCACTGAAGCTTTCTTT
TRBV5-1,once,TRBJ1-4,.,CARSHRMGEKLFF,TGCGCCAGAAGCCACAGGATGGGTGAAAAACTGTTTTTT
TRBV2,.,TRBJ2-7,TRBD2,CASRESGVPSYEQYF,TGTGCCAGCAGAGAAAGCGGGGTCCCTTCCTACGAGCAGTACTTC
TRBV6-4,.,TRBJ2-3,TRBD2,CASSRKSERGADTQYF,TGTGCCAGCAGCCGGAAAAGTGAGCGGGGGGCTGATACGCAGTATTTT
TRBV29-1,.,TRBJ1-4,.,CSCERNEKLFF,TGCAGCTGTGAACGGAATGAAAAACTGTTTTTT
TRBV6-1,.,TRBJ1-5,.,CASSGRDISLSNQPQHF,TGTGCCAGCAGTGGTCGGGACATCAGTCTTAGCAATCAGCCCCAGCATTTT
TRBV19,once,TRBJ2-1,TRBD1,CASTPPRGGQGAHNEQFF,TGTGCCAGTACGCCTCCGAGGGGCGGACAGGGGGCCCACAATGAGCAGTTCTTC
TRBV5-1,.,TRBJ1-6,.,CASSLGGTQGGSPLHF,TGCGCCAGCAGCTTGGGCGGAACCCAGGGCGGTTCACCCCTCCACTTT
TRBV10-3,.,TRBJ2-1,.,CAISAVLYNEQFF,TGTGCCATCAGTGCAGTACTTTACAATGAGCAGTTCTTC
TRBV14,.,TRBJ2-5,.,CASSQEWLSAETQYF,TGTGCCAGCAGCCAAGAGTGGTTAAGTGCGGAGACCCAGTACTTC